The clone carrying this TCR beta chain was recorded at least ten times. Its target is unknown. This sample was included in a study of early T cells in non-severe SARS-CoV-2 infection. Study summary: The input, bulk RNA from unsorted whole blood, was sequenced, and chains were unpaired. Whole-study findings and limits: Reliance on VDJdb matching favored anti-spike CD8 responses; private and CD4 specificities were missed.

Unique molecular identifiers were attached to individual cDNA molecules. TCRdb re-derived calls from the 5' RACE reads in MiXCR, one entry per CDR3 protein. Here the sample spans under 70,000 distinct CDR3 sequences, around 5.2% being singletons. V shed 5 bases and J shed 3 bases, with 14 bases lying between them. Germline V lookup: CDR1 SEHNR, CDR2 FQNEAQ (reference sequence). CDR3 size: 14 residues. The sequence was obtained from an adult who was a healthcare worker with PCR-confirmed SARS-CoV-2 infection or an uninfected control (not recorded which). The specimen was whole blood. The chain combines TRBV7-9 with TRBJ2-7; D perhaps matches TRBD1 (6 bases). The CDR3 nucleotides read TGTGCCAGCAGCCCTTCGGGACACCTCTACGAGCAGTACTTC. Translating gives CASSPSGHLYEQYF.